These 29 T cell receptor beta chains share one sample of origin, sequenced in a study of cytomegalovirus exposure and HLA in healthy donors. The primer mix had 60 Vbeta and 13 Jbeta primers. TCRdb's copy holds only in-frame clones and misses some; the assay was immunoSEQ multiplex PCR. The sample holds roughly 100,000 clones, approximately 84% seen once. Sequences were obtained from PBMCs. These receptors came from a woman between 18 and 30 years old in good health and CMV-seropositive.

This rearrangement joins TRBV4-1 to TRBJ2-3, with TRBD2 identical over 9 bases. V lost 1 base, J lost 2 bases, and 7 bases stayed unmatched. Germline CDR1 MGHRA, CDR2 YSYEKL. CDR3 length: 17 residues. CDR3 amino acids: CASSQAWRGGLTDTQYF. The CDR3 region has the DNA TGCGCCAGCAGCCAAGCGTGGCGGGGGGGGCTCACAGATACGCAGTATTTT.

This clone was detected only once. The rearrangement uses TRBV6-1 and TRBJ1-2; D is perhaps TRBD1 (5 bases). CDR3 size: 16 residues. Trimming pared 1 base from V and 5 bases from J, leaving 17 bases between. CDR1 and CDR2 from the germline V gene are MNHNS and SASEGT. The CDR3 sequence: CASSEVGGLGDYGYTF. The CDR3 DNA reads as TGTGCCAGCAGTGAAGTAGGAGGACTAGGGGATTATGGCTACACCTTC.

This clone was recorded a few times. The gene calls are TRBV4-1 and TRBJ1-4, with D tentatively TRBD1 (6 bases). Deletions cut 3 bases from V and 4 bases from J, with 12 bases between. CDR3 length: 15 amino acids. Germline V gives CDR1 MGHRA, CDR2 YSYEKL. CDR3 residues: CASSHGQPNNEKLFF. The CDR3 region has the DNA TGCGCCAGCAGCCATGGACAGCCCAATAATGAAAAACTGTTTTTT.

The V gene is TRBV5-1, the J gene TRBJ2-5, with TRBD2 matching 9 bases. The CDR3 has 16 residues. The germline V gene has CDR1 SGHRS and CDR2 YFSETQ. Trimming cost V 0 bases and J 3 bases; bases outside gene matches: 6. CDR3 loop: CASSLGGSGGEETQYF. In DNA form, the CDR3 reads TGCGCCAGCAGCTTGGGGGGTAGCGGGGGTGAAGAGACCCAGTACTTC.

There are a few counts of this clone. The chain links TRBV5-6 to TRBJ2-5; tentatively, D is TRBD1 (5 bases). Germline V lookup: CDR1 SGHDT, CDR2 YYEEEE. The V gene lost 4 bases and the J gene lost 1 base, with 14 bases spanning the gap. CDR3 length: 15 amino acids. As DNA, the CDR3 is TGTGCCAGCAGCGGGGTAAGACAGCGCCAAGAGACCCAGTACTTC. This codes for CASSGVRQRQETQYF.

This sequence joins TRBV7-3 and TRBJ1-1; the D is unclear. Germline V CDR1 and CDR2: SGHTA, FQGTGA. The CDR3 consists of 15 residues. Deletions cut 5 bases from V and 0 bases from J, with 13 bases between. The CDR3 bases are TGTGCCAGCAGCCGAGGAGGAGGGTTGAACACTGAAGCTTTCTTT. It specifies CASSRGGGLNTEAFF.

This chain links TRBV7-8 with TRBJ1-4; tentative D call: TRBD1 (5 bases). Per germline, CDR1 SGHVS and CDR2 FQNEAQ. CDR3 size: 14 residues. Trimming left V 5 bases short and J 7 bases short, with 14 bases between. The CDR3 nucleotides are TGTGCCAGCAGCCAATCAGGAGGGGTTGAAAAACTGTTTTTT. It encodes CASSQSGGVEKLFF.

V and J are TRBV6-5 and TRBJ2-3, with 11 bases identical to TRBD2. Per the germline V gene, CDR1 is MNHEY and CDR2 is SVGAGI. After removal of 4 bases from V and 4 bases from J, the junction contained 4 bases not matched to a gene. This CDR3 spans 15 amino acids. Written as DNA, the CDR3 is TGTGCCAGCAGTTCTCTAGCGGGGGGCGCAGATACGCAGTATTTT. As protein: CASSSLAGGADTQYF.

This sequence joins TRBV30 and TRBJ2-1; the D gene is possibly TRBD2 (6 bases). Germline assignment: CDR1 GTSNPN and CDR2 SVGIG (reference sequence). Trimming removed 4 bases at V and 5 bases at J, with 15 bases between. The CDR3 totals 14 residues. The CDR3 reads CAWMRRRVDNEQFF. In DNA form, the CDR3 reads TGTGCCTGGATGAGGCGGAGGGTGGACAATGAGCAGTTCTTC.

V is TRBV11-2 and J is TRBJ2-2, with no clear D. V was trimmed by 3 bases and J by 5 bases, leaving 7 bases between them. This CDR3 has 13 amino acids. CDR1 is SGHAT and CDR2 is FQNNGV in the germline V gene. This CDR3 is CASSFTPTGELFF. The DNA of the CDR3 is TGTGCCAGCAGCTTCACTCCGACCGGGGAGCTGTTTTTT.

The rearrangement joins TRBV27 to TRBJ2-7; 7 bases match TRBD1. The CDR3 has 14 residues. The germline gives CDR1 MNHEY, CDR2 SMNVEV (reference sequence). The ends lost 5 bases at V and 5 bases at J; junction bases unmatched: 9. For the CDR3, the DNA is TGTGCCAGCAGTCTCGACAGGGTTAGGAACGAGCAGTACTTC. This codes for CASSLDRVRNEQYF.

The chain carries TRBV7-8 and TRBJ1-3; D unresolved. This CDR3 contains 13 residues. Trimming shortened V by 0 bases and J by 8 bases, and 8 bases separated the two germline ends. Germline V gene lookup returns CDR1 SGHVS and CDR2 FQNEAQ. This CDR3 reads CASSLARRDTIYF. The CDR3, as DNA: TGTGCCAGCAGCTTAGCGCGGCGGGACACCATATATTTT.

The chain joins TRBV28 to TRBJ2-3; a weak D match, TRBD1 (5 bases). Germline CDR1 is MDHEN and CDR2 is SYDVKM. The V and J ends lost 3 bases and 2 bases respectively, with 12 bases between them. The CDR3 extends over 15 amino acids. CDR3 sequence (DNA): TGTGCCAGCAGTTTGGGGCGCGAACTCACAGATACGCAGTATTTT. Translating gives CASSLGRELTDTQYF.

The CDR3 region is CASSLIGRLSNEKLFF. In nucleotides, the CDR3 is TGTGCCAGCAGCTTAATTGGCAGGCTGAGTAATGAAAAACTGTTTTTT. This chain links TRBV7-8 with TRBJ1-4; no firm D call. This CDR3 region has 16 residues. The V and J ends lost 2 bases and 4 bases respectively, with 14 bases between them. Looked up from germline, CDR1 is SGHVS and CDR2 is FQNEAQ.

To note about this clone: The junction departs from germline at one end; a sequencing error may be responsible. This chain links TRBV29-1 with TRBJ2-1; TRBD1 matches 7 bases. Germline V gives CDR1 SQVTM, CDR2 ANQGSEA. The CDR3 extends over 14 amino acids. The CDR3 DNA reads TGCAGCGTTAAAGACAGGGTATCCTTCAATGAGCAGTTCTTC. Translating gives CSVKDRVSFNEQFF.

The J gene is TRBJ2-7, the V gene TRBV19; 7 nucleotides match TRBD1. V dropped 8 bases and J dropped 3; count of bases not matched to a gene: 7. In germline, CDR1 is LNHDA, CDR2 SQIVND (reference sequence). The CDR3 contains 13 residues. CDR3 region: CASGPGTVYEQYF. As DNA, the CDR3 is TGTGCCAGTGGGCCTGGGACAGTCTACGAGCAGTACTTC.

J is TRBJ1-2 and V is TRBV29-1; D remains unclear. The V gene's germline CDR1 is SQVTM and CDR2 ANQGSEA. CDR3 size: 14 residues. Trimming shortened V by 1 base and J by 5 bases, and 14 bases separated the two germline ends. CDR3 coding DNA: TGCAGCGTTGAAGGAAATAACCCGCGGTATGGCTACACCTTC. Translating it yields CSVEGNNPRYGYTF.

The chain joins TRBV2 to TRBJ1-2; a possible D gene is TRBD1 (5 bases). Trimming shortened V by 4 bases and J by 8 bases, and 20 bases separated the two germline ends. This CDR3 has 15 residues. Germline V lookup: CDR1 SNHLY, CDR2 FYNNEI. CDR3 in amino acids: CASSAFGREIGGYTF. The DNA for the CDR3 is TGTGCCAGCAGTGCTTTTGGCAGGGAAATAGGAGGCTACACCTTC.

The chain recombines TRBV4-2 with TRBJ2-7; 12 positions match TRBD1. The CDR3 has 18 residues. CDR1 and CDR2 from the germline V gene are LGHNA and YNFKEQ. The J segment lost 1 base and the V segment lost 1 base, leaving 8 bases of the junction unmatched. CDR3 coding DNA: TGTGCCAGCAGCCAAGTCCCCGGGGGACAGGGGGCGTCCTACGAGCAGTACTTC. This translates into CASSQVPGGQGASYEQYF.

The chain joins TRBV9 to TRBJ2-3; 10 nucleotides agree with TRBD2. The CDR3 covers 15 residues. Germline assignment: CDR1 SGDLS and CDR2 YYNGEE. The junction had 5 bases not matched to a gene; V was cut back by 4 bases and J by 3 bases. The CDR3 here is CASSLSGGVTDTQYF. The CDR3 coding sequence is TGTGCCAGCAGCTTGAGCGGGGGGGTTACAGATACGCAGTATTTT.

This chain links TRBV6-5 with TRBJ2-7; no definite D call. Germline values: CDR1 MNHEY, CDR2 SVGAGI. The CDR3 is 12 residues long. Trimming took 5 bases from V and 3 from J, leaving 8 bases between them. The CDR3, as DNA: TGTGCCAGCAGTGCCTCGGGCTACGAGCAGTACTTC. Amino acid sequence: CASSASGYEQYF.

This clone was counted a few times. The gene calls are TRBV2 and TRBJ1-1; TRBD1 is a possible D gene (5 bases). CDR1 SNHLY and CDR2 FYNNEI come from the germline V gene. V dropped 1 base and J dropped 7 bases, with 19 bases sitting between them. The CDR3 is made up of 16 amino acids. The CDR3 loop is CASSEEGQGYKDEAFF. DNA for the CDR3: TGTGCCAGCAGTGAAGAGGGCCAGGGATATAAGGATGAAGCTTTCTTT.

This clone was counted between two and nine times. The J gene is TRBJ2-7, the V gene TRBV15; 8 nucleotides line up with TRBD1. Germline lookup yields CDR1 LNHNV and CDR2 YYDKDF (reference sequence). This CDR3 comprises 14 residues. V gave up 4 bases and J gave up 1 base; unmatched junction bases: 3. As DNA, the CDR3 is TGTGCCACCAGCAACAGGGGGGCTTCCTACGAGCAGTACTTC. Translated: CATSNRGASYEQYF.

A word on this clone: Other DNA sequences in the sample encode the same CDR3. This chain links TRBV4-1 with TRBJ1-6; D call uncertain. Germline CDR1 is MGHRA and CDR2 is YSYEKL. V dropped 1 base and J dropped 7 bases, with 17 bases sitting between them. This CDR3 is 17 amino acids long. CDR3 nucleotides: TGCGCCAGCAGCCAAGGGGGAGGTGGGGTGCGGAATTCACCCCTCCACTTT. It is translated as CASSQGGGGVRNSPLHF.

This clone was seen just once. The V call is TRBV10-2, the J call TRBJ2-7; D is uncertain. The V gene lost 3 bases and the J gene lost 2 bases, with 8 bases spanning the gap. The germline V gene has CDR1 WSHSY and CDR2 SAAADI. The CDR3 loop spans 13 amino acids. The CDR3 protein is CASSDLNPYEQYF. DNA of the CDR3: TGCGCCAGCAGTGATCTAAACCCCTACGAGCAGTACTTC.

The CDR3 sequence is CASSYSARGRGEQYF. Here the CDR3 DNA reads TGTGCCAGCAGTTACTCAGCCAGGGGGCGAGGCGAGCAGTACTTC. This sequence joins TRBV6-5 and TRBJ2-7; TRBD1 matches 8 bases. Germline CDR1 reads MNHEY; CDR2 reads SVGAGI. Germline trimming cut 0 bases from V and 6 bases from J; bases unmatched to any gene: 7. The CDR3 length is 15 residues.

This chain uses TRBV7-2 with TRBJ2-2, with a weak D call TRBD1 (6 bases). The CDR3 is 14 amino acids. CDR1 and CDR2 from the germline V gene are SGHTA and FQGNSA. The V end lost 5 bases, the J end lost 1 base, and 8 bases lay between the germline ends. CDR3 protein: CASSKGGNTGELFF. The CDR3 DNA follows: TGTGCCAGCAGCAAAGGGGGGAACACCGGGGAGCTGTTTTTT. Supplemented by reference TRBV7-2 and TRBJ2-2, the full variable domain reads GAGVSQSPSNKVTEKGKDVELRCDPISGHTALYWYRQSLGQGLEFLIYFQGNSAPDKSGLPSDRFSAERTGGSVSTLTIQRTQQEDSAVYLCASSKGGNTGELFFGEGSRLTVL.

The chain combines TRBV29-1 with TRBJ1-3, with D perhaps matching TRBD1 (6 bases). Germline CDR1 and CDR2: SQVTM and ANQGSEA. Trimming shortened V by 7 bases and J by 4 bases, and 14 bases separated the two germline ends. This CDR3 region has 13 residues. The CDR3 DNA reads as TGCAGCGCCGCTTCAGGGGCGGGAAACACCATATATTTT. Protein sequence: CSAASGAGNTIYF.

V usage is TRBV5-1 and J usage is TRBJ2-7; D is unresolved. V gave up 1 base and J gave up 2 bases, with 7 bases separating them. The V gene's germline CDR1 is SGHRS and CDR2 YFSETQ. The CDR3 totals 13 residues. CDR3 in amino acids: CASSLFFPYEQYF. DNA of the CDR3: TGCGCCAGCAGCTTGTTCTTTCCCTACGAGCAGTACTTC.